A selection of T cell receptor beta chains follows, all from one sample in a study of cytomegalovirus exposure and HLA in healthy donors. Measured with immunoSEQ multiplex PCR; TCRdb has only the in-frame clones, and not every one. The sample lists 130,000 to 150,000 clones, roughly 74% seen once, with around 2.4% in the top ten. Sequenced sample: PBMCs. The receptors stem from a woman aged 18-29 years in good health and CMV-seropositive. Both conserved end residues are part of each CDR3. D genes are given only for firm matches. Size tells how often a clone was seen (once, few, many) or the class of an expanded clone, and some rows leave it out.

D gene: NA; clone size: NA; V gene: TRBV18; J gene: TRBJ2-7; CDR3 protein: CASSLRQDPYEQYF; CDR3 DNA: TGTGCCAGCTCACTCAGACAGGATCCCTACGAGCAGTACTTC
D gene: TRBD2; clone size: few; V gene: TRBV5-1; J gene: TRBJ2-5; CDR3 protein: CASSFRGSGYQETQYF; CDR3 DNA: TGCGCCAGCAGCTTCCGAGGTAGCGGGTACCAAGAGACCCAGTACTTC
D gene: TRBD1; clone size: NA; V gene: TRBV28; J gene: TRBJ2-7; CDR3 protein: CASSPPRHRGATYEQYF; CDR3 DNA: TGTGCCAGCAGTCCGCCCCGCCACAGGGGGGCCACCTACGAGCAGTACTTC
D gene: NA; clone size: few; V gene: TRBV15; J gene: TRBJ1-2; CDR3 protein: CATRPNPMGAANYGYTF; CDR3 DNA: TGTGCCACCAGACCAAATCCCATGGGGGCCGCCAACTATGGCTACACCTTC
D gene: NA; clone size: NA; V gene: TRBV5-1; J gene: TRBJ1-1; CDR3 protein: CASGPAGRGTEAFF; CDR3 DNA: TGCGCCAGCGGACCCGCGGGGCGCGGGACTGAAGCTTTCTTT
D gene: TRBD1; clone size: NA; V gene: TRBV30; J gene: TRBJ1-1; CDR3 protein: CAWLPDRLIFTEAFF; CDR3 DNA: TGTGCCTGGCTCCCGGACAGGTTGATCTTTACTGAAGCTTTCTTT
D gene: TRBD1; clone size: NA; V gene: TRBV10-2; J gene: TRBJ2-2; CDR3 protein: CASRGTAYTGELFF; CDR3 DNA: TGCGCCAGCAGGGGGACAGCCTACACCGGGGAGCTGTTTTTT
D gene: NA; clone size: NA; V gene: TRBV5-5; J gene: TRBJ1-6; CDR3 protein: CASSLGAPSSYNSPLHF; CDR3 DNA: TGTGCCAGCAGCTTGGGGGCCCCGAGCTCCTATAATTCACCCCTCCACTTT
D gene: NA; clone size: NA; V gene: TRBV7-8; J gene: TRBJ2-7; CDR3 protein: CASSLDTGPYEQYF; CDR3 DNA: TGTGCCAGCAGCTTAGATACAGGTCCCTACGAGCAGTACTTC
D gene: NA; clone size: NA; V gene: TRBV2; J gene: TRBJ1-3; CDR3 protein: CASSHRDKSVNTIYF; CDR3 DNA: TGTGCCAGCAGTCACAGGGATAAATCAGTAAACACCATATATTTT
D gene: NA; clone size: NA; V gene: TRBV4-3; J gene: TRBJ2-6; CDR3 protein: CASSQYAGANVLTF; CDR3 DNA: TGCGCCAGCAGCCAATATGCTGGGGCCAACGTCCTGACTTTC
D gene: TRBD2; clone size: NA; V gene: TRBV7-9; J gene: TRBJ2-1; CDR3 protein: CSSSLTSGGANMNEQFF; CDR3 DNA: TGTTCCAGCAGCTTGACTAGCGGGGGGGCTAATATGAATGAGCAGTTCTTC
D gene: TRBD1; clone size: NA; V gene: TRBV28; J gene: TRBJ1-6; CDR3 protein: CASSLLRDSTNSPLHF; CDR3 DNA: TGTGCCAGCAGTCTACTCCGGGACAGCACAAATTCACCCCTCCACTTT
D gene: NA; clone size: NA; V gene: TRBV6-5; J gene: TRBJ2-7; CDR3 protein: CASSVAGASPYF; CDR3 DNA: TGTGCCAGCAGTGTTGCGGGGGCGTCCCCGTACTTC
D gene: NA; clone size: NA; V gene: TRBV29-1; J gene: TRBJ1-2; CDR3 protein: CSVEDFGSDTPTRGYTF; CDR3 DNA: TGCAGCGTTGAAGATTTTGGATCGGACACCCCAACGCGGGGCTACACCTTC
D gene: TRBD2; clone size: NA; V gene: TRBV27; J gene: TRBJ2-5; CDR3 protein: CASSLSLGVAGVGAQYF; CDR3 DNA: TGTGCCAGCAGTTTATCCCTCGGGGTAGCGGGGGTCGGGGCCCAGTACTTC
D gene: TRBD1; clone size: NA; V gene: TRBV4-1; J gene: TRBJ1-2; CDR3 protein: CASSQEQGVGYGYTF; CDR3 DNA: TGCGCCAGCAGCCAAGAACAGGGGGTAGGATATGGCTACACCTTC
D gene: TRBD2; clone size: NA; V gene: TRBV6-5; J gene: TRBJ2-7; CDR3 protein: CASSYSSGGPYEQYF; CDR3 DNA: TGTGCCAGCAGTTACTCTAGCGGGGGTCCCTACGAGCAGTACTTC
D gene: NA; clone size: NA; V gene: TRBV15; J gene: TRBJ1-2; CDR3 protein: CATSSSQGRYGYTF; CDR3 DNA: TGTGCCACCAGCAGCAGTCAGGGGCGCTATGGCTACACCTTC
D gene: NA; clone size: NA; V gene: TRBV28; J gene: TRBJ1-1; CDR3 protein: CASSRPEGGAFF; CDR3 DNA: TGTGCCAGCAGTAGGCCCGAGGGAGGAGCTTTCTTT
D gene: NA; clone size: NA; V gene: TRBV6-5; J gene: TRBJ1-2; CDR3 protein: CASREQGHHGYTF; CDR3 DNA: TGTGCCAGCAGGGAACAGGGACATCATGGCTACACCTTC
D gene: NA; clone size: once; V gene: TRBV19; J gene: TRBJ1-1; CDR3 protein: CASSIDRDSKRGHTEAFF; CDR3 DNA: TGTGCCAGTAGTATAGATCGGGACTCAAAGAGGGGACACACTGAAGCTTTCTTT
D gene: NA; clone size: few; V gene: TRBV4-3; J gene: TRBJ2-1; CDR3 protein: CASSQAGLNFPTSSYNEQFF; CDR3 DNA: TGCGCCAGCAGCCAAGCGGGACTGAACTTCCCTACCAGCTCCTACAATGAGCAGTTCTTC
D gene: TRBD1; clone size: NA; V gene: TRBV19; J gene: TRBJ1-1; CDR3 protein: CASRITGARNTEAFF; CDR3 DNA: TGTGCCAGTAGGATCACAGGGGCGAGGAACACTGAAGCTTTCTTT
D gene: TRBD2; clone size: NA; V gene: TRBV5-1; J gene: TRBJ2-3; CDR3 protein: CASSTSGDRTDTQYF; CDR3 DNA: TGCGCCAGCAGCACTAGCGGGGACCGTACAGATACGCAGTATTTT
D gene: NA; clone size: NA; V gene: TRBV5-1; J gene: TRBJ1-6; CDR3 protein: CASSLDGLALHF; CDR3 DNA: TGCGCCAGCAGCTTGGATGGGCTCGCTCTCCACTTT
D gene: TRBD1; clone size: NA; V gene: TRBV18; J gene: TRBJ1-5; CDR3 protein: CASSPDRGNQPQHF; CDR3 DNA: TGTGCCAGCTCGCCGGACAGGGGAAATCAGCCCCAGCATTTT
D gene: NA; clone size: medium-sized; V gene: TRBV4-3; J gene: TRBJ2-1; CDR3 protein: CASRLGTWDNEQFF; CDR3 DNA: TGCGCCAGCAGGCTAGGGACTTGGGACAATGAGCAGTTCTTC
D gene: NA; clone size: NA; V gene: TRBV28; J gene: TRBJ1-2; CDR3 protein: CASRSYGEGDGYTF; CDR3 DNA: TGTGCCAGCAGATCATACGGAGAGGGAGATGGCTACACCTTC
D gene: NA; clone size: NA; V gene: TRBV7-9; J gene: TRBJ1-2; CDR3 protein: CASSAGRGRYGYTF; CDR3 DNA: TGTGCCAGCAGCGCGGGCAGGGGCCGATATGGCTACACCTTC
D gene: NA; clone size: NA; V gene: TRBV7-2; J gene: TRBJ1-3; CDR3 protein: CASSKVAGPSGNTIYF; CDR3 DNA: TGTGCCAGCAGCAAAGTGGCGGGCCCCTCTGGAAACACCATATATTTT
D gene: TRBD1; clone size: NA; V gene: TRBV2; J gene: TRBJ2-1; CDR3 protein: CASSETGGDNEQFF; CDR3 DNA: TGTGCCAGCAGCGAGACAGGGGGGGACAATGAGCAGTTCTTC
D gene: TRBD1; clone size: NA; V gene: TRBV6-5; J gene: TRBJ1-1; CDR3 protein: CASSYGTGVMNTEAFF; CDR3 DNA: TGTGCCAGCAGTTACGGGACAGGGGTTATGAACACTGAAGCTTTCTTT
D gene: TRBD2; clone size: NA; V gene: TRBV5-8; J gene: TRBJ2-3; CDR3 protein: CASSLRSGLASTDTQYF; CDR3 DNA: TGTGCCAGCAGCTTGAGGTCGGGACTAGCGAGCACAGATACGCAGTATTTT
D gene: NA; clone size: NA; V gene: TRBV4-1; J gene: TRBJ1-5; CDR3 protein: CASSQGAGRRGPQHF; CDR3 DNA: TGCGCCAGCAGCCAAGGGGCGGGAAGGAGAGGGCCCCAGCATTTT
D gene: TRBD2; clone size: NA; V gene: TRBV10-3; J gene: TRBJ2-1; CDR3 protein: CAIKASGRSSYNEQFF; CDR3 DNA: TGTGCCATCAAGGCTAGCGGTAGGAGCTCCTACAATGAGCAGTTCTTC
D gene: TRBD1; clone size: NA; V gene: TRBV23-1; J gene: TRBJ1-2; CDR3 protein: CASSPQGGDYGYTF; CDR3 DNA: TGCGCCAGCAGTCCGCAGGGGGGCGACTATGGCTACACCTTC
D gene: NA; clone size: once; V gene: TRBV27; J gene: TRBJ1-1; CDR3 protein: CASSLSGGGFVEAFF; CDR3 DNA: TGTGCCAGCAGTTTAAGTGGCGGGGGGTTCGTCGAAGCTTTCTTT
D gene: NA; clone size: NA; V gene: TRBV7-2; J gene: TRBJ2-7; CDR3 protein: CASSSRASYSYEQYF; CDR3 DNA: TGTGCCAGCAGCTCAAGAGCGTCGTACTCCTACGAGCAGTACTTC
D gene: TRBD1; clone size: once; V gene: TRBV4-1; J gene: TRBJ1-6; CDR3 protein: CASSQDRDRVRALHF; CDR3 DNA: TGCGCCAGCAGCCAAGACCGGGACAGGGTTAGGGCCCTCCACTTT
D gene: NA; clone size: NA; V gene: TRBV4-1; J gene: TRBJ1-4; CDR3 protein: CASSQEVAGRAEKLFF; CDR3 DNA: TGCGCCAGCAGCCAAGAAGTGGCCGGGAGGGCTGAAAAACTGTTTTTT